This entry features one T cell receptor beta chain sequence. The data belong to a study of shared clonotypes between healthy human individuals. For the study at large: The donor group consisted of two women and three men, aged 18 to 49. Three plates were used per donor for CD4 naive, three for CD4 memory, two for CD8 naive and one for CD8 memory.

Both subsets, CD45RA+ naive and CD45RA-negative memory, were split from the CD4+ cells. The table came from immunoSEQ multiplex PCR; TCRdb's copy has only in-frame clones and leaves some out. The sample has about 2.3 million clones; more than 85% are singletons. Trimming removed 2 bases from V and 3 bases from J; junction bases left unmatched: 16. CDR1 GTSNPN and CDR2 SVGIG come from the germline V gene (reference sequence). The CDR3 consists of 18 residues. The J gene is TRBJ1-1, the V gene TRBV30; TRBD1 matches at 9 bases. The receptor was isolated from a young man in good health. Some clones in this sample may be carry-over from other donors' samples. Sequenced input: naive CD4+ T cells from PBMCs. Subset here: CD45RA+ positively selected. The CDR3 sequence is CAWSFPRGTGLGDTEAFF. CDR3 nucleotide sequence: TGTGCCTGGAGTTTCCCTAGAGGGACAGGGCTAGGGGACACTGAAGCTTTCTTT.